Each of the 2 T cell receptor beta chains below was sequenced from the same sample in a study of OX40 agonist ivuxolimab in advanced cancers. The method was immunoSEQ multiplex PCR; TCRdb's version includes in-frame clones alone and lacks a portion of them. The data hold around 70,000 clones, with about 84% observed a single time. The sequencing here drew on CD4+ or CD8+ T cells sorted from blood, taken in a trial of the OX40 agonist ivuxolimab. These receptors were collected from an adult with an advanced solid tumor such as melanoma, head and neck, liver or kidney cancer.

The gene calls are TRBV6-6 and TRBJ2-7; no clear D. The germline V and J ends were trimmed by 0 bases and 4 bases, with 4 bases remaining between them. CDR1 MNHNY and CDR2 SVGAGI come from the germline V gene (reference sequence). The CDR3 sequence is 12 residues long. Here the CDR3 DNA reads TGTGCCAGCAGTTACTCTTTGTACGAGCAGTACTTC. This encodes CASSYSLYEQYF.

The J gene is TRBJ2-5, the V gene TRBV7-2, with 8 bases that match TRBD1. J lost 2 bases, V lost 6 bases, and 5 bases had no gene match. CDR3 length equals 14 residues. Looked up from germline, CDR1 is SGHTA and CDR2 is FQGNSA. CDR3 DNA: TGTGCCAGCAGTTTCGACAGGGGACAAGAGACCCAGTACTTC. Translating gives CASSFDRGQETQYF.